This entry describes one T cell receptor (beta chain). Its antigen is currently unknown. These data are taken from a study of yellow fever vaccine responses in identical twins. Study outcomes and limitations: Twins reportedly mounted vaccine T cell responses that seemed partly convergent, partly personalized.

The CDR3 loop spans 14 amino acids. Trimming took 7 bases from V and 1 from J, leaving 8 bases between them. TCRdb passed the RT-PCR reads through MiXCR, listing each CDR3 protein once. The sample lists about 19,000 distinct CDR3 sequences; approximately 79% were seen once. This material consisted of T cells from blood (PBMCs), unsorted or a sorted subset (not recorded which), taken before or after yellow fever vaccination (not recorded which). The chain joins TRBV12-3 or TRBV12-4 to TRBJ2-6; D ambiguous. The clonotype comes from a woman aged 18 to 35 who received the yellow fever vaccine. CDR3 region: CASTLSSGANVLTF. The CDR3 DNA follows: TGTGCCAGCACCCTAAGTTCTGGGGCCAACGTCCTGACTTTC.